This is a list of T cell receptor beta chains from one sample in a study of metastatic and nonmetastatic thyroid tumors. TCRdb re-called clones via MiXCR from the PCR reads. The sample consists of tens of thousands of clones, approximately 20% of them appearing once. Sequenced input: blood. The receptors were gathered from a female donor with papillary thyroid cancer or a benign thyroid nodule (not recorded which). Some clones in this sample may be carry-over from other donors' samples. Each CDR3 is given with its conserved first and last residue. A D gene is named only where the DNA matches it firmly. Rows may omit the clone size; those that give it use once, few, many or a size class.

J | size | V | D | DNA | CDR3
TRBJ1-1 | many | TRBV18 | - | TGTGCCAGCTCCACCGGCAGGGGCCTCGGCACTGAAGCTTTCTTT | CASSTGRGLGTEAFF
TRBJ2-3 | many | TRBV12-3/TRBV12-4 | - | TGTGCCAGCAGTGACGGAACAGATCGCACAGATACGCAGTATTTT | CASSDGTDRTDTQYF
TRBJ2-1 | - | TRBV13 | - | TGTGCCAGCACCAAAAGAGGGGCGGTGGGGCAGTATGAGCAGTTCTTC | CASTKRGAVGQYEQFF
TRBJ2-7 | few | TRBV19 | TRBD2 | TGTGCCAGTAGCATTCAGGGAGGGGATACCTACGAGCAGTACTTC | CASSIQGGDTYEQYF
TRBJ2-1 | - | TRBV12-5 | - | TGTGCTAGTGGTTTGAGTCAGGGCTACAATGAGCAGTTCTTC | CASGLSQGYNEQFF
TRBJ1-2 | - | TRBV6-5 | - | TGTGCCAGCAGTTACTGGAGGGATTTTACGGACGGCTACACCTTC | CASSYWRDFTDGYTF
TRBJ1-4 | - | TRBV3-1 | - | TGTGCCAGCGGCCAGACAGTAGGGAATGAAAAACTGTTTTTT | CASGQTVGNEKLFF
TRBJ1-1 | medium-sized | TRBV6-1 | - | TGTGCCAGCAGACGGGGTTTCGACACTGAAGCTTTCTTT | CASRRGFDTEAFF
TRBJ2-2 | many | TRBV5-8 | - | TGTGCCAGCAGCCTAAATACACAGGGTACCGGGGAGCTGTTTTTT | CASSLNTQGTGELFF
TRBJ1-1 | many | TRBV5-1 | TRBD1 | TGCGCCAGCAGCTCCACCACAGGGGGCCTTGGCACTGAAGCTTTCTTT | CASSSTTGGLGTEAFF
TRBJ2-3 | many | TRBV4-3 | - | TGCGCCAGCAGCCTCTCGGGACTCAGCACAGATACGCAGTATTTT | CASSLSGLSTDTQYF
TRBJ1-1 | many | TRBV5-1 | TRBD1 | TGCGCCAGCAGCGCCCAGGGGGCGATAACTGAAGCTTTCTTT | CASSAQGAITEAFF
TRBJ2-3 | medium-sized | TRBV6-2/TRBV6-3 | - | TGTGCCAGCAGGGCCGGTCTAGCGTCAGATACGCAGTATTTT | CASRAGLASDTQYF
TRBJ1-5 | - | TRBV27 | TRBD1 | TGTGCCAGCAGTCCCGGGACAGGGATCAATCAGCCCCAGCATTTT | CASSPGTGINQPQHF
TRBJ1-1 | many | TRBV20-1 | - | TGCAGTCTCAGGTTCCCCCTAAGGGCTGAAGCTTTCTTT | CSLRFPLRAEAFF
TRBJ1-2 | many | TRBV2 | - | TGTGCCAGCAGTGACCAGGTATCTAACTATGGCTACACCTTC | CASSDQVSNYGYTF